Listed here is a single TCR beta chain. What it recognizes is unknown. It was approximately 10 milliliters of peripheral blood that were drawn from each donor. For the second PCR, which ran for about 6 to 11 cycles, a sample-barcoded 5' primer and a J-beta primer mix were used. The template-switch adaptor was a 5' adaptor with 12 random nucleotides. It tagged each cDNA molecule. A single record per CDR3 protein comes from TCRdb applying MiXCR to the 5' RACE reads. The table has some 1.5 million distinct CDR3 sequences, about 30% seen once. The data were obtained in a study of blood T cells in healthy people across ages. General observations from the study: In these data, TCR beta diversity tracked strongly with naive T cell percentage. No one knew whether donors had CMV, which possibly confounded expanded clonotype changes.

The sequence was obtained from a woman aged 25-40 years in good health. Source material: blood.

The CDR3 region has the DNA TGTGCCATCAGCTTCGGACAGGGGGCGCGGGGCTACACCTTC. It is translated as CAISFGQGARGYTF. The chain has TRBV10-3 and TRBJ1-2; 11 bases align to TRBD1. The CDR3 extends over 14 amino acids. Looked up from germline, CDR1 is ENHRY and CDR2 is SYGVKD. V lost 6 bases, J lost 8 bases, and 8 bases stayed unmatched.